The present T cell receptor (beta chain) was sequenced within a study of PD-1 blockade in classical Hodgkin lymphoma. Study details: Nivolumab 3 mg/kg was given intravenously every 2 weeks. Regarding the study as a whole: Whatever underlies the repertoire differences (possibly disease activity or prior therapy) remains undefined. Complete responders matched newly diagnosed patients in baseline diversity. Healthy donors reportedly exceeded newly diagnosed patients in baseline TCR diversity.

J was trimmed by 5 bases and V by 4 bases; bases with no gene match: 7. CDR3 length: 15 residues. Germline V CDR1 and CDR2: SGDLS, YYNGEE. Comment on this clone: Antigen specificity is unknown.

The repertoire was sequenced with immunoSEQ multiplex PCR; TCRdb's copy has only in-frame clones and lacks some. The repertoire consists of around 46,000 clones, with roughly 90% occurring once and the leading ten covering approximately 15%. The sample's time point: cycle 4 day 1 (C4D1), after more than 5 weeks of nivolumab. Every patient had relapsed following autologous stem cell transplantation, and cohorts differed in brentuximab vedotin exposure. The source was peripheral blood mononuclear cells (PBMCs), collected before the fourth cycle of nivolumab. The receptor was isolated from a human donor with classical Hodgkin lymphoma. This rearrangement joins TRBV9 to TRBJ2-1; 9 bases align to TRBD2. Here the CDR3 DNA reads TGTGCCAGCAGCCCCCTCCTAGCGGGGAACAATGAGCAGTTCTTC. It yields the protein CASSPLLAGNNEQFF.